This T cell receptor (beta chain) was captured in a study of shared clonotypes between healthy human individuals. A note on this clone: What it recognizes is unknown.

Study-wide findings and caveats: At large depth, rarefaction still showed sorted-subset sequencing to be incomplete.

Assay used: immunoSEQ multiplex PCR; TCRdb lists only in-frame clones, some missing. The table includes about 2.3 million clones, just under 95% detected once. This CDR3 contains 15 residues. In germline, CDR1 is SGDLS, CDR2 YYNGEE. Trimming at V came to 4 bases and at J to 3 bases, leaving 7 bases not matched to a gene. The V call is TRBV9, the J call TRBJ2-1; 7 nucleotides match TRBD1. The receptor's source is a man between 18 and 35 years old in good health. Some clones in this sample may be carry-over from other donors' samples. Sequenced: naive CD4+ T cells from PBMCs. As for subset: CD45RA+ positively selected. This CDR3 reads CASSPGTAFYNEQFF. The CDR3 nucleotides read TGTGCCAGCAGCCCGGGGACAGCTTTCTACAATGAGCAGTTCTTC.